This T cell receptor beta chain was sequenced for a study of blood T cell repertoires in COVID-19. Trimming removed 1 base from V and 3 bases from J, with 9 bases in between. The CDR3 has 14 amino acids. The germline CDR1 and CDR2 sequences are SGHDT and YYEEEE. In the original workflow: The authors estimated nucleated cell counts from reference gene primer amplification. Using immunoSEQ multiplex PCR, the repertoire was profiled, and TCRdb retains in-frame clones only, with some absent. The DNA was the basis for D and trimming; V, J and clone size are from that table. Of 200,000 to 300,000 clones in the sample, about 86% are singletons; the top ten hold about 3.3%. Individuals drawn from around 24 US areas were roughly 18 to 89 years old.

Sequencing was carried out using PBMCs or T cells enriched from blood (not recorded which). V and J are TRBV5-6 and TRBJ2-3, with TRBD2 as a possible D gene (6 bases). The TCR was taken from a woman between 35 and 50 years old with acute COVID-19. The CDR3 sequence: CASSLIGTTDTQYF. DNA of the CDR3: TGTGCCAGCAGCTTGATCGGGACTACAGATACGCAGTATTTT.